This record looks at one T cell receptor (beta chain) sequence and its context. This record belongs to a study of blood T cell repertoires in COVID-19. This CDR3 comprises 16 residues. Germline-derived CDR1 and CDR2 are MNHEY and SMNVEV (reference sequence). V was shortened by 2 bases and J by 5 bases, with 19 bases between the two germline ends. Assay used: immunoSEQ multiplex PCR; TCRdb lists only in-frame clones, some missing. The sample holds roughly 230,000 clones, roughly 86% seen once. Sequenced input: peripheral blood. The chain links TRBV27 to TRBJ2-7, with D perhaps TRBD2 (5 bases). The source is a man over 45 with acute or convalescent COVID-19. CDR3 DNA sequence: TGTGCCAGCAGTTTAGTCTTCGGGGTTGGAGAAGACGAGCAGTACTTC. Protein product: CASSLVFGVGEDEQYF.